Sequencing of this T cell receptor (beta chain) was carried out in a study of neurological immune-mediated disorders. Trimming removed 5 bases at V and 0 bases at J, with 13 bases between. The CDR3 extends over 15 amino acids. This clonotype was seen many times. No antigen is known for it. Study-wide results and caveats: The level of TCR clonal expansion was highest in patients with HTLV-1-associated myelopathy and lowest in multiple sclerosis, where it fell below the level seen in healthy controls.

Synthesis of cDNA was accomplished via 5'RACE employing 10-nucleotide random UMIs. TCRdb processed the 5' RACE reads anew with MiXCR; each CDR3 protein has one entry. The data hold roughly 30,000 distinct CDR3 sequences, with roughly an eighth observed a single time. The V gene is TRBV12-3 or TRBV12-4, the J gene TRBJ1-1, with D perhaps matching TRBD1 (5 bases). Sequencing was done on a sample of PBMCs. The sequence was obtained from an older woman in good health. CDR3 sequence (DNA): TGTGCCAGCAGTCTAAACCAGGGCCTGAACACTGAAGCTTTCTTT. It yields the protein CASSLNQGLNTEAFF.